A single T cell receptor (beta chain) is shown here with its context. No antigen is known for it. The CDR3 is made up of 15 amino acids. The V gene's germline CDR1 is SGHRS and CDR2 YFSETQ. It was at deep level that the assay was run. The method was immunoSEQ multiplex PCR; TCRdb's version includes in-frame clones alone and lacks a portion of them. The sample records millions of clones, approximately 92% being singletons. The sample originates from a study of shared clonotypes between healthy human individuals. Study as a whole: Researchers assigned three CD4 naive, three CD4 memory, two CD8 naive and one CD8 memory plate to each donor. Study-wide results and limits: Large depth notwithstanding, sorted-subset sequencing proved incomplete by rarefaction.

The material sequenced was naive CD4+ T cells sorted from blood. Subset meaning: CD45RA+ positively selected. The source is a man in his late teens or twenties in good health. This chain joins TRBV5-1 and TRBJ2-5; possibly TRBD1 or TRBD2 for D (5 bases each). The J call could be wrong; TRBJ2-7 is a better fit for the DNA end. As DNA, the CDR3 is TGCGCCAGCAGCGCGACCGGGACGGAACTCTACGAGCAGTACTTC. As protein: CASSATGTELYEQYF.